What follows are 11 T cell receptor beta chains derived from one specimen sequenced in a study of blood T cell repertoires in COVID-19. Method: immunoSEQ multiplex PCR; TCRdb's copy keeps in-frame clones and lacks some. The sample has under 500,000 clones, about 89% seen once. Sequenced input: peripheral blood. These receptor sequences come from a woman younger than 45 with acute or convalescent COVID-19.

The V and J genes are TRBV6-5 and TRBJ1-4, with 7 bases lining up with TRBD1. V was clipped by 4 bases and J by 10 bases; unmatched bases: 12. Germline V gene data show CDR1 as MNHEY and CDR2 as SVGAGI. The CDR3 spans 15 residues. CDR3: CASSWTGQQKGKLFF. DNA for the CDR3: TGTGCCAGCAGTTGGACAGGTCAACAAAAGGGAAAACTGTTTTTT.

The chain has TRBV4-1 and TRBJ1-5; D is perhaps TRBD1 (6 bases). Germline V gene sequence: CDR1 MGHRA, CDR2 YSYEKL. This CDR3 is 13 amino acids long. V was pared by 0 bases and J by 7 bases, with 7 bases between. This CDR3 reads CASSQDGTQPQHF. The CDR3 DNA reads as TGCGCCAGCAGCCAAGATGGGACACAGCCCCAGCATTTT.

For the CDR3, the DNA is TGTGCCAGTAGCCAAATCGGGGTTTTTGGTTCTGGGGCCAACGTCCTGACTTTC. Translation: CASSQIGVFGSGANVLTF. This chain connects TRBV19 to TRBJ2-6; D possibly corresponds to TRBD2 (5 bases). The CDR3 totals 18 residues. Looked up from germline, CDR1 is LNHDA and CDR2 is SQIVND (reference sequence). V dropped 6 bases and J dropped 1 base, with 19 bases sitting between them.

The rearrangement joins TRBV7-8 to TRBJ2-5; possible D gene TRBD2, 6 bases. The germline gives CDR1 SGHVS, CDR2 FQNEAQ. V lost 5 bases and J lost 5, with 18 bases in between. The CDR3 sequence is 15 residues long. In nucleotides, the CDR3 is TGTGCCAGCAGCGCTCGGGAGTATGGGTGGGAGACCCAGTACTTC. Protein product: CASSAREYGWETQYF.

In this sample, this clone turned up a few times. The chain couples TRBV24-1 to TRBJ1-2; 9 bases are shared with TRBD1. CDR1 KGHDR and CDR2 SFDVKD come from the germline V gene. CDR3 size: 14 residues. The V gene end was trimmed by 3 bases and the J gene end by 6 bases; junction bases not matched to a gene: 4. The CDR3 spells CATSDIGTGNGYTF. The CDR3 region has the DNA TGTGCCACCAGTGATATAGGGACAGGGAATGGCTACACCTTC.

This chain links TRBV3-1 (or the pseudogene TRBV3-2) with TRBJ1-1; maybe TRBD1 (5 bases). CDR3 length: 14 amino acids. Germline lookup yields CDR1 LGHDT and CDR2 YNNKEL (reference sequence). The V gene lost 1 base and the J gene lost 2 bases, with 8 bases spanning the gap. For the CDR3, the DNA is TGTGCCAGCAGCCAAGGGGGGGTAAACACTGAAGCTTTCTTT. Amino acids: CASSQGGVNTEAFF.

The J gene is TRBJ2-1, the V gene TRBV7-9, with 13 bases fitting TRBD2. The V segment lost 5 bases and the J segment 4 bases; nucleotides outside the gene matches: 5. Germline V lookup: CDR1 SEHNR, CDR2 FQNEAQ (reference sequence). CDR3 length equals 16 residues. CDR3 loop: CASSGGTSGAYNEQFF. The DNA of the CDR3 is TGTGCCAGCAGCGGGGGGACTAGCGGGGCGTACAATGAGCAGTTCTTC.

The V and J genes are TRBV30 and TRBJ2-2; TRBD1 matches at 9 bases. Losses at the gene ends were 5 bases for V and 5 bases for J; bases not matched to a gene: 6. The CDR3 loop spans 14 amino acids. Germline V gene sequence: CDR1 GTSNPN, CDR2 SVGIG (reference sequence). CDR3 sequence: CAWEPGQGTGELFF. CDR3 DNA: TGTGCCTGGGAACCGGGACAGGGAACCGGGGAGCTGTTTTTT.

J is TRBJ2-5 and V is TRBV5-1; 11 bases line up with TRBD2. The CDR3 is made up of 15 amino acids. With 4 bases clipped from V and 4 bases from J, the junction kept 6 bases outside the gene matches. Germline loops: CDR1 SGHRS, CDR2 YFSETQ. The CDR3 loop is CASSTNLAGGETQYF. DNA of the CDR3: TGCGCCAGCAGCACGAATCTAGCGGGGGGAGAGACCCAGTACTTC.

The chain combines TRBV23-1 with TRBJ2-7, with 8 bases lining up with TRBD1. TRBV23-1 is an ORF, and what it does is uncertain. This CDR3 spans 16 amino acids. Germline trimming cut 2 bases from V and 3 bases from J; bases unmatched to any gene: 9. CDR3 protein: CASSQPFHRGSYEQYF. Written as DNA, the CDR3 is TGCGCCAGCAGTCAACCCTTCCACAGGGGGAGCTACGAGCAGTACTTC.

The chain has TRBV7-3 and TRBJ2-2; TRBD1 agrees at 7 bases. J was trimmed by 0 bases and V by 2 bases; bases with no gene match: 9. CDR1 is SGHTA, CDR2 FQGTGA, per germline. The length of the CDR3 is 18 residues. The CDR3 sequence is CASSLLGGGPANTGELFF. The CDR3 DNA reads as TGTGCCAGCAGCTTATTAGGGGGCGGCCCCGCGAACACCGGGGAGCTGTTTTTT.